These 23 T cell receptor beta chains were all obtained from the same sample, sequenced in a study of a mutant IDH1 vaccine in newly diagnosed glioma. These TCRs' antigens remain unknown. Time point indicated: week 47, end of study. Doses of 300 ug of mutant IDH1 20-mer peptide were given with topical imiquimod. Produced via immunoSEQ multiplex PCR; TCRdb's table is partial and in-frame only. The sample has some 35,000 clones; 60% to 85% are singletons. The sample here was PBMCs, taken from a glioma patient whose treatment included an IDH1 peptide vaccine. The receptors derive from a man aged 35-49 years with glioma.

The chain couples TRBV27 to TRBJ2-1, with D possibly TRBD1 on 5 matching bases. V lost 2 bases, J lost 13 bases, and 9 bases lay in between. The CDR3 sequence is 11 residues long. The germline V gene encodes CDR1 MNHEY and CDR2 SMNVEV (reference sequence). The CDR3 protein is CASSLGADQFF. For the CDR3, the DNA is TGTGCCAGCAGTTTAGGGGCAGACCAGTTCTTC.

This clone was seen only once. The CDR3 sequence is CASSRTDDQPQHF. In nucleotides, the CDR3 is TGCGCCAGCAGCCGGACAGACGATCAGCCCCAGCATTTT. The rearrangement links TRBV4-1 to TRBJ1-5; TRBD1 is a possible D gene (6 bases). This CDR3 is built from 13 residues. Germline loops: CDR1 MGHRA, CDR2 YSYEKL. V was trimmed by 4 bases and J by 5 bases, leaving 9 bases between them.

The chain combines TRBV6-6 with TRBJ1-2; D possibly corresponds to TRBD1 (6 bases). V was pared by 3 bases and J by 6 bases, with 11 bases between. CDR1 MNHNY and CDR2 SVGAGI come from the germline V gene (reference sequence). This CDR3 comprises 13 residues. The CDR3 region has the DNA TGTGCCAGCAGTTATGAGCAGGGGAATGGCTACACCTTC. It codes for CASSYEQGNGYTF.

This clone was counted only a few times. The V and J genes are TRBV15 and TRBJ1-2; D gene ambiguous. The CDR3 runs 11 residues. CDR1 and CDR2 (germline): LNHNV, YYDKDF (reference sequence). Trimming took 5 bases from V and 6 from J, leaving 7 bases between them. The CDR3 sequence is CATSDSNGYTF. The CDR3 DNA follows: TGTGCCACCAGCGACTCAAATGGCTACACCTTC. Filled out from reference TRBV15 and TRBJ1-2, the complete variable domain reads DAMVIQNPRYQVTQFGKPVTLSCSQTLNHNVMYWYQQKSSQAPKLLFHYYDKDFNNEADTPDNFQSRRPNTSFCFLDIRSPGLGDTAMYLCATSDSNGYTFGSGTRLTVV.

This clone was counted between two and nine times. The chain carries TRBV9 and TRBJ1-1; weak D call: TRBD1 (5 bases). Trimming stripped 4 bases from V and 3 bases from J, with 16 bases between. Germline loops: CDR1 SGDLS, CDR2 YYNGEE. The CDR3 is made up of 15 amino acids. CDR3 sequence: CASSPLGEGYTEAFF. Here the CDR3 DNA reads TGTGCCAGCAGCCCTCTGGGGGAGGGGTACACTGAAGCTTTCTTT.

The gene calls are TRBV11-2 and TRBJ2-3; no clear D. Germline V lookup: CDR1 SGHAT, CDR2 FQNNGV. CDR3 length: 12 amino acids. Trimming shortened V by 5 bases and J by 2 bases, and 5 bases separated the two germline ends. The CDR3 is CASSLPTDTQYF. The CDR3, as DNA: TGTGCCAGCAGCCTCCCCACAGATACGCAGTATTTT. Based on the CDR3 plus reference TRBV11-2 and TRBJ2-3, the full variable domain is EAGVAQSPRYKIIEKRQSVAFWCNPISGHATLYWYQQILGQGPKLLIQFQNNGVVDDSQLPKDRFSAERLKGVDSTLKIQPAKLEDSAVYLCASSLPTDTQYFGPGTRLTVL.

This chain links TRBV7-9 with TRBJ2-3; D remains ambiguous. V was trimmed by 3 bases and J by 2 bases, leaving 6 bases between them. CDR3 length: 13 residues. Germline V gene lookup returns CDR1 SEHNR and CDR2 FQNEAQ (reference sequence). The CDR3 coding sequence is TGTGCCAGCAGCTTGGAAGACACAGATACGCAGTATTTT. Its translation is CASSLEDTDTQYF.

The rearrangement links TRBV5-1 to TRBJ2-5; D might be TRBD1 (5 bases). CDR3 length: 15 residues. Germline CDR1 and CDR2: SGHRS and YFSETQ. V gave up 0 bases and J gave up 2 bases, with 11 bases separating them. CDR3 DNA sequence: TGCGCCAGCAGCTTGGGGCGCAGGGAACAAGAGACCCAGTACTTC. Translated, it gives CASSLGRREQETQYF.

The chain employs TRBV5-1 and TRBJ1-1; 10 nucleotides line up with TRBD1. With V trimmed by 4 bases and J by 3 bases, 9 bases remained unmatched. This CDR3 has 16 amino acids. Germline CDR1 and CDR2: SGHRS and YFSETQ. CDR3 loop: CASSIDRGLLHTEAFF. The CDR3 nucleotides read TGCGCCAGCAGCATCGACAGGGGGCTACTTCACACTGAAGCTTTCTTT.

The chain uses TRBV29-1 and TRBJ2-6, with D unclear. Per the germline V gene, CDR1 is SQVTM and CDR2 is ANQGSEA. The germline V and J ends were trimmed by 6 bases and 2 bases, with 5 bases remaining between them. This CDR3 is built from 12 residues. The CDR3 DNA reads TGCAGCGTCACGACTGGGGCCAACGTCCTGACTTTC. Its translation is CSVTTGANVLTF. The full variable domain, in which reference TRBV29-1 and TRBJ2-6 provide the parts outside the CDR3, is SAVISQKPSRDICQRGTSLTIQCQVDSQVTMMFWYRQQPGQSLTLIATANQGSEATYESGFVIDKFPISRPNLTFSTLTVSNMSPEDSSIYLCSVTTGANVLTFGAGSRLTVL.

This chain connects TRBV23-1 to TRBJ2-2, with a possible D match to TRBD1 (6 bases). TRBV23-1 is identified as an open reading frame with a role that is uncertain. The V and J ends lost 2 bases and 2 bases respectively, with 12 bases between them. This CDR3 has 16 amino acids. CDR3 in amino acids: CASSQGGGLNTGELFF. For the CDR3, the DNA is TGCGCCAGCAGTCAAGGTGGGGGCCTCAACACCGGGGAGCTGTTTTTT.

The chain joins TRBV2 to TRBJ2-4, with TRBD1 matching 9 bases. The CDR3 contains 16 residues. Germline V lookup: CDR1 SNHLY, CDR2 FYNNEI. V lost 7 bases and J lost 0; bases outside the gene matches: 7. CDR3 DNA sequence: TGTGCCAGCATTCCCGACAGGGGGATAGCCAAAAACATTCAGTACTTC. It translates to CASIPDRGIAKNIQYF.

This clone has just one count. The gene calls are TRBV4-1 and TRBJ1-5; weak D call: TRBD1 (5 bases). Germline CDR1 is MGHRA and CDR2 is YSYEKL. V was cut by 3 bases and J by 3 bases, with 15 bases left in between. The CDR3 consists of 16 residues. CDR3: CASSQGGQGLNQPQHF. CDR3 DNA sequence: TGCGCCAGCAGCCAGGGTGGTCAGGGACTCAATCAGCCCCAGCATTTT.

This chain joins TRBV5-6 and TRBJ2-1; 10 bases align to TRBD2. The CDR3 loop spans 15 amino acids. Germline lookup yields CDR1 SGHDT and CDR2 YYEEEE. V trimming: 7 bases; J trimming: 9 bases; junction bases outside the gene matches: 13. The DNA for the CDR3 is TGTGCCAGCTCTAGTGGACTAGCGGTTTCCGGTGAGCAGTTCTTC. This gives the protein CASSSGLAVSGEQFF. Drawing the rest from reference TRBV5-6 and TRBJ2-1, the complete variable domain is DAGVTQSPTHLIKTRGQQVTLRCSPKSGHDTVSWYQQALGQGPQFIFQYYEEEERQRGNFPDRFSGHQFPNYSSELNVNALLLGDSALYLCASSSGLAVSGEQFFGPGTRLTVL.

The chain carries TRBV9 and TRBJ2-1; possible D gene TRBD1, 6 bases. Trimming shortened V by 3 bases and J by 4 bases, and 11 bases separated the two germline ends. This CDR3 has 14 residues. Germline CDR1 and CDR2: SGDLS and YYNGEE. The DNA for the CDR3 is TGTGCCAGCAGCGGAATACAGGGTTACAATGAGCAGTTCTTC. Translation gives CASSGIQGYNEQFF.

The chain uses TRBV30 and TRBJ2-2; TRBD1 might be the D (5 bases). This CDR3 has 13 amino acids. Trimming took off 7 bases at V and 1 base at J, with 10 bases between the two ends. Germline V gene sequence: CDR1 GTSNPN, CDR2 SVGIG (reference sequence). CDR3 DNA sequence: TGTGCCTACAGGCTTTGGAACACCGGGGAGCTGTTTTTT. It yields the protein CAYRLWNTGELFF.

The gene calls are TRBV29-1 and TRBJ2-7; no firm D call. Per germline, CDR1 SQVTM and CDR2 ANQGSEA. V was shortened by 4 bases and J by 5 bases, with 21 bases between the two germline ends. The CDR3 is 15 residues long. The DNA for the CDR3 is TGCAGCGTTGGGGTGGGGATCAGTATAAGTGACGAGCAGTACTTC. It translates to CSVGVGISISDEQYF.

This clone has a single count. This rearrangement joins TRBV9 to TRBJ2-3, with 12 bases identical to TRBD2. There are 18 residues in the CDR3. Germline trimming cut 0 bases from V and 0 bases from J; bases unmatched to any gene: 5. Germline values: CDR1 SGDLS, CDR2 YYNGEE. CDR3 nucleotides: TGTGCCAGCAGCGTAGGACTAGCGGGAGTAGGTAGCACAGATACGCAGTATTTT. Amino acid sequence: CASSVGLAGVGSTDTQYF.

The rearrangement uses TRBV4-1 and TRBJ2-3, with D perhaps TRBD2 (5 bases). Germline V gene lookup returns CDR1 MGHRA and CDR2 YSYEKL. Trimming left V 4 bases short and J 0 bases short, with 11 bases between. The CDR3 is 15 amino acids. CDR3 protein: CASSRVDLSTDTQYF. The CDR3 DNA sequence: TGCGCCAGCAGCCGAGTGGACTTAAGCACAGATACGCAGTATTTT.

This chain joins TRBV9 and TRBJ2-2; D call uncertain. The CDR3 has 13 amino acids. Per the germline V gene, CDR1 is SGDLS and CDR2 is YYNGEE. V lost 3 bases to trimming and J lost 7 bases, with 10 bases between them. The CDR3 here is CASSGDMVGELFF. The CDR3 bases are TGTGCCAGCAGCGGAGATATGGTCGGGGAGCTGTTTTTT.

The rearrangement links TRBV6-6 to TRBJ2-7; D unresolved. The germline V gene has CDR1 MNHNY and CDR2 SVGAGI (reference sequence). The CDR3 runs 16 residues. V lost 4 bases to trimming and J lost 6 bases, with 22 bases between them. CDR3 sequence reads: CASSSIGPPRSAEQYF. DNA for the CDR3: TGTGCCAGCAGTTCCATCGGGCCGCCCAGATCCGCCGAGCAGTACTTC.

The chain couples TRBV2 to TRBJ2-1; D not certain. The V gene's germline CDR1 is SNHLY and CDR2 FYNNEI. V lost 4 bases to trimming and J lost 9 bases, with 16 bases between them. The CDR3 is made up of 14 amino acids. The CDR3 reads CASSGDLRGSEQFF. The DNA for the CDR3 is TGTGCCAGCAGTGGAGACCTTAGAGGTAGTGAGCAGTTCTTC. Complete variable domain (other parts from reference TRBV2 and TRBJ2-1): EPEVTQTPSHQVTQMGQEVILRCVPISNHLYFYWYRQILGQKVEFLVSFYNNEISEKSEIFDDQFSVERPDGSNFTLKIRSTKLEDSAMYFCASSGDLRGSEQFFGPGTRLTVL.

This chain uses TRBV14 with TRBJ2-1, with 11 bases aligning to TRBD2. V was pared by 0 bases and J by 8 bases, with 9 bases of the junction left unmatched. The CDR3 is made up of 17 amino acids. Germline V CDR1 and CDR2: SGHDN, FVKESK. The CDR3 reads CASSQERLAGPSDEQFF. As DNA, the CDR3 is TGTGCCAGCAGCCAAGAAAGACTAGCGGGGCCCAGCGATGAGCAGTTCTTC.